This T cell receptor beta chain was recovered during a study of blood T cell repertoires in COVID-19. Generated by immunoSEQ multiplex PCR, the TCRdb table keeps only in-frame clones and is missing some. The repertoire holds 150,000 to 200,000 clones, with over 80% as singletons. The CDR3 consists of 13 residues. Germline CDR1 and CDR2: SNHLY and FYNNEI. V lost 8 bases to trimming and J lost 9 bases, with 20 bases between them. In its sample, this clone was seen once. The specimen sequenced was PBMCs or T cells enriched from blood (not recorded which). The clonotype comes from a young woman who had been exposed to COVID-19. This chain uses TRBV2 with TRBJ2-7, with D maybe TRBD2 (6 bases). The CDR3 DNA is TGTGCCAGCGAGGAGGGGAAATATGACAGGCAGTACTTC. Protein sequence: CASEEGKYDRQYF.